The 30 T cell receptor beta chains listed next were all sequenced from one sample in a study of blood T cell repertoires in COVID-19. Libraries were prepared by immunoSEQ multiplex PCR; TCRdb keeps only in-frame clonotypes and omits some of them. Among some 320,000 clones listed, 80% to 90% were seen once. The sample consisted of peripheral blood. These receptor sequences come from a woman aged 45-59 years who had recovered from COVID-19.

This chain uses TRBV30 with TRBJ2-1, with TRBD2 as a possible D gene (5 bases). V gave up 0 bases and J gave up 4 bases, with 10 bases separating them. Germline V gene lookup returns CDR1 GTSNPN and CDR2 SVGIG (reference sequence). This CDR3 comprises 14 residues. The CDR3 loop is CAWSVHLAYNEQFF. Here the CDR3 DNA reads TGTGCCTGGAGTGTTCACCTAGCTTACAATGAGCAGTTCTTC.

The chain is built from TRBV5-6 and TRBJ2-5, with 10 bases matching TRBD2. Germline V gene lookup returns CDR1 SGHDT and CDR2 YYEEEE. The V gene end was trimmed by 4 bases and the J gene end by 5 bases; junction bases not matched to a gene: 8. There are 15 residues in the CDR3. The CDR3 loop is CASSEIAGGSETQYF. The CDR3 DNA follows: TGTGCCAGCAGCGAAATAGCGGGGGGATCCGAGACCCAGTACTTC.

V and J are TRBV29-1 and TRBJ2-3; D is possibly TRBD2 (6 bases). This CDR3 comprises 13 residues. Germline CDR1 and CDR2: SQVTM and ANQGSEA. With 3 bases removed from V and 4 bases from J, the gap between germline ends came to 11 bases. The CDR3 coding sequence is TGCAGCGTTGAGGAGGGATTCGCAGATACGCAGTATTTT. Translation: CSVEEGFADTQYF.

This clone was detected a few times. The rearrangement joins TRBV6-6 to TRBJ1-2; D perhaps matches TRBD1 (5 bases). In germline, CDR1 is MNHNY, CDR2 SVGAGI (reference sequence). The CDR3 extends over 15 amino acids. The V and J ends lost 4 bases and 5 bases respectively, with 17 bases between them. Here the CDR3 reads CASSSQPTVKYGYTF. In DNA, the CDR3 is TGTGCCAGCAGTTCCCAGCCGACAGTCAAATATGGCTACACCTTC.

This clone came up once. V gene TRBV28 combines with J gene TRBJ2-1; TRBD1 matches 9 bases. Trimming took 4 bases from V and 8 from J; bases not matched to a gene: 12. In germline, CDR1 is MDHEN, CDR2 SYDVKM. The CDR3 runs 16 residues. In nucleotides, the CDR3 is TGTGCCAGCAGTTCCCTGGGGGACAGGGTTTTCGATGAGCAGTTCTTC. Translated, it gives CASSSLGDRVFDEQFF.

The CDR3 region has the DNA TGCAGCGCTGTGACAGGAGGCACCGGGGAGCTGTTTTTT. Translation: CSAVTGGTGELFF. This chain connects TRBV29-1 to TRBJ2-2; a weak D match, TRBD1 (6 bases). V dropped 7 bases and J dropped 4 bases, with 13 bases sitting between them. CDR3 size: 13 residues. Germline CDR1 is SQVTM and CDR2 is ANQGSEA.

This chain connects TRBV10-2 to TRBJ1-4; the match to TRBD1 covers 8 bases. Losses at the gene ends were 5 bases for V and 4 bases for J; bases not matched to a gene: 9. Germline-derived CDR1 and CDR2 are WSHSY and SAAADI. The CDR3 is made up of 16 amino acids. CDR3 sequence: CASSYGRGLGNEKLFF. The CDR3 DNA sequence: TGCGCCAGCAGTTATGGCAGGGGGCTTGGTAATGAAAAACTGTTTTTT.

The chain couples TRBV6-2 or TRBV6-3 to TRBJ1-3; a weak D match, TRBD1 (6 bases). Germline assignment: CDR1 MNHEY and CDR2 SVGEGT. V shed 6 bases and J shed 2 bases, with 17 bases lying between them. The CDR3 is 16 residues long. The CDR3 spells CASSPQGSTPGNTIYF. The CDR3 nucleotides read TGTGCCAGCAGCCCTCAGGGGTCCACGCCTGGAAACACCATATATTTT.

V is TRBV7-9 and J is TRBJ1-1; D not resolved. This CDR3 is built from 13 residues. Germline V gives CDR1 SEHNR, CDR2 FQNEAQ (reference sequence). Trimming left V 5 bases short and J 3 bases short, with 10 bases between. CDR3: CASSPVLHTEAFF. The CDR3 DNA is TGTGCCAGCAGCCCAGTGCTTCACACTGAAGCTTTCTTT.

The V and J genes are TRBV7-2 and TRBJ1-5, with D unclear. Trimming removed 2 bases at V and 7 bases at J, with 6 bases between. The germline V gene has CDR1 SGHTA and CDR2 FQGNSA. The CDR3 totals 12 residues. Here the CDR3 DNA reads TGTGCCAGCAGCTTAAGAGAGCAGCCCCAGCATTTT. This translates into CASSLREQPQHF.

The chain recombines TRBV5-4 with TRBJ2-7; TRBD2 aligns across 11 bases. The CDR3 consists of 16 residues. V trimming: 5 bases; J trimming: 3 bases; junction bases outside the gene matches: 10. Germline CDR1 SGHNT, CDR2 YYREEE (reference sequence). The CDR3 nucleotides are TGTGCCAGCAGTGAAGGGCTAGCGGGGGGTCTCTACGAGCAGTACTTC. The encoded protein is CASSEGLAGGLYEQYF.

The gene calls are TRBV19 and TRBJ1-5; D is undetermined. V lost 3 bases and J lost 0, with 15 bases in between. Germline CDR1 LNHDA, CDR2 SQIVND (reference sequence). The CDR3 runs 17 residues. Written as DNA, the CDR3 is TGTGCCAGTAGTATTACAGCCAATTCATATAGCAATCAGCCCCAGCATTTT. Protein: CASSITANSYSNQPQHF.

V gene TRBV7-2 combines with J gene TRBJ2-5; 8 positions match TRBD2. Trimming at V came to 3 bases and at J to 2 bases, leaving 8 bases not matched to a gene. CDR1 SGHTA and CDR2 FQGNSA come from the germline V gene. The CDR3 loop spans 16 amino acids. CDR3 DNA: TGTGCCAGCAGCTTCGCCGGGACTAGGGGGCAAGAGACCCAGTACTTC. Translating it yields CASSFAGTRGQETQYF.

CDR3 sequence: CASSGQSEHGNQPQHF. Here the CDR3 DNA reads TGTGCCAGCAGTGGGCAATCGGAACATGGCAATCAGCCCCAGCATTTT. J is TRBJ1-5 and V is TRBV28; D is unresolved. V gave up 5 bases and J gave up 2 bases, with 16 bases separating them. Germline assignment: CDR1 MDHEN and CDR2 SYDVKM. The CDR3 runs 16 residues.

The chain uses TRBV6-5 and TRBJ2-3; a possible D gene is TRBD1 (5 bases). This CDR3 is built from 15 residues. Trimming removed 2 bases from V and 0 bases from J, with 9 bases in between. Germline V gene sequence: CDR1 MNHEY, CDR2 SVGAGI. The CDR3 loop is CASSYGAESTDTQYF. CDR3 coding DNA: TGTGCCAGCAGTTACGGGGCTGAGAGCACAGATACGCAGTATTTT.

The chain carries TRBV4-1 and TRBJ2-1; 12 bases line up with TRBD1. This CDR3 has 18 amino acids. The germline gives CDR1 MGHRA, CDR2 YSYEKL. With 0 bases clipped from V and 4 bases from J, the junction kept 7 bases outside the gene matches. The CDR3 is CASSQDGGQGAYYNEQFF. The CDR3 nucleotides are TGCGCCAGCAGCCAAGATGGGGGACAGGGGGCGTATTACAATGAGCAGTTCTTC.

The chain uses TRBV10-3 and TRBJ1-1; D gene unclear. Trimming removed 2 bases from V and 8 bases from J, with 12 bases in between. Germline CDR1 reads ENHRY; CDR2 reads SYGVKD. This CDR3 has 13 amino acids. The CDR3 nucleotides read TGTGCCATCAGTGAGGGGAGCCTATTCGAAGCTTTCTTT. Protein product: CAISEGSLFEAFF.

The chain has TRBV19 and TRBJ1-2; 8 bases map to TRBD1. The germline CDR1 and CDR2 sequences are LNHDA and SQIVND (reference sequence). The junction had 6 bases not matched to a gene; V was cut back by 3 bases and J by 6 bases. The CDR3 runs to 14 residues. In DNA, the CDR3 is TGTGCCAGTAGTATCCGGACAGGGAAGGATGGCTACACCTTC. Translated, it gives CASSIRTGKDGYTF.

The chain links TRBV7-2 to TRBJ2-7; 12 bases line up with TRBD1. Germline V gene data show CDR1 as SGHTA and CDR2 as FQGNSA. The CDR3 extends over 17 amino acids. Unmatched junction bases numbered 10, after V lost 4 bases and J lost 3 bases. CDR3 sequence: CASSSQAGTGGFYEQYF. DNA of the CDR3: TGTGCCAGCAGCTCACAAGCCGGGACAGGGGGCTTCTACGAGCAGTACTTC.

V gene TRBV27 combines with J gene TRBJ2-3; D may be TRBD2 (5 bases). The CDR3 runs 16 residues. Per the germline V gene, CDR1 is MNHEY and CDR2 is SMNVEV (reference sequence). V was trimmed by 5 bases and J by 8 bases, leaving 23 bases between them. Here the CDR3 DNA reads TGTGCCAGCAGTCCATGGGGAGCGAGTGTTGCCGGTACGCAGTATTTT. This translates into CASSPWGASVAGTQYF.

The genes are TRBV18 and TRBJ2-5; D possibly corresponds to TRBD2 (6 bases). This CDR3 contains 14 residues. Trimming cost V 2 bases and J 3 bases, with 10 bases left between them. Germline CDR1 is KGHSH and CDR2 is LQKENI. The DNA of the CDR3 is TGTGCCAGCTCACCAGCGTGGGGGGAAGAGACCCAGTACTTC. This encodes CASSPAWGEETQYF.

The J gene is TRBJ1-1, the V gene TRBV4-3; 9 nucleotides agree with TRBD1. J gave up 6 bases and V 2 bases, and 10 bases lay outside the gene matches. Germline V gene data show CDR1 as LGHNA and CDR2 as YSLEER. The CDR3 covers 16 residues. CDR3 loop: CASSQILTGGRAEAFF. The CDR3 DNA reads TGCGCCAGCAGCCAAATACTAACAGGGGGCAGGGCTGAAGCTTTCTTT.

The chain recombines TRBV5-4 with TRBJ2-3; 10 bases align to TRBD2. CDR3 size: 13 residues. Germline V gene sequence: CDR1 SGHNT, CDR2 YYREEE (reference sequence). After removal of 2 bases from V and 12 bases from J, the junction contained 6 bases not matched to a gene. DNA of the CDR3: TGTGCCAGCAGCTTCAAAGTAGCGGGGGGCCAGTATTTT. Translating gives CASSFKVAGGQYF.

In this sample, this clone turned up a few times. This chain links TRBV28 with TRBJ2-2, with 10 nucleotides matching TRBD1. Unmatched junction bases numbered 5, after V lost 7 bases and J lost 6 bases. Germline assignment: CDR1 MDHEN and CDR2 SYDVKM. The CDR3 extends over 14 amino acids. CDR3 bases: TGTGCCAGCAACGTTGGACAGGGGGCCGGGGAGCTGTTTTTT. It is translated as CASNVGQGAGELFF.

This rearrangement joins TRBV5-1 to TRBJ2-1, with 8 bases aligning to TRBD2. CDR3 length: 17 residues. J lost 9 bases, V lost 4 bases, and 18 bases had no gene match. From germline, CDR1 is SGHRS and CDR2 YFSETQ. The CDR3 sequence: CASSPGRTSQTVAEQFF. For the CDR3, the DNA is TGCGCCAGCAGCCCGGGGAGGACTAGCCAAACCGTCGCTGAGCAGTTCTTC.

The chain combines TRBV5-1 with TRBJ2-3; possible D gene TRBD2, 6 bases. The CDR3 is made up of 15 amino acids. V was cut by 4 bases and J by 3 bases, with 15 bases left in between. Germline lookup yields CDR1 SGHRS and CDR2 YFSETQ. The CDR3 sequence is CASSPRGTGTDTQYF. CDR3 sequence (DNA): TGCGCCAGCAGCCCAAGAGGGACTGGGACAGATACGCAGTATTTT.

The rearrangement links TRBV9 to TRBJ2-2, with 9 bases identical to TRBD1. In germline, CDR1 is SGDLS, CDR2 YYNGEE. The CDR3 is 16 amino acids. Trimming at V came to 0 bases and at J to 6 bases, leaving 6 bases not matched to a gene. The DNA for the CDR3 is TGTGCCAGCAGCGTAGTAGGACAGGGGTATTCCGGGGAGCTGTTTTTT. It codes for CASSVVGQGYSGELFF.

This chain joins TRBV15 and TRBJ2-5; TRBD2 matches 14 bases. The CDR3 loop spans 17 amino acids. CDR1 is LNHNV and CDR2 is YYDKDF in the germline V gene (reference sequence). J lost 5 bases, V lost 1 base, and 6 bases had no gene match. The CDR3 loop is CATSRAPRTSGRETQYF. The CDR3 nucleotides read TGTGCCACCAGCAGAGCTCCGAGGACTAGCGGGAGGGAGACCCAGTACTTC.

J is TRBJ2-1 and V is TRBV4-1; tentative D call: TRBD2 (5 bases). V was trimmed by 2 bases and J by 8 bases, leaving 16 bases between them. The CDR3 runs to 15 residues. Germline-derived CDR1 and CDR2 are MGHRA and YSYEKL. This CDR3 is CASSQLAHVSDEQFF. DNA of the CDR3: TGCGCCAGCAGCCAACTAGCACACGTGAGCGATGAGCAGTTCTTC.

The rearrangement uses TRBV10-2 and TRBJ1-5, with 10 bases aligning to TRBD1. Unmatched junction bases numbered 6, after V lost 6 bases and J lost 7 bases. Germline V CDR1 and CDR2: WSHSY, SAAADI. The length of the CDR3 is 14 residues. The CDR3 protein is CASSRTGGIQPQHF. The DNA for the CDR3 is TGCGCCAGCAGCAGGACAGGGGGTATACAGCCCCAGCATTTT.